This T cell receptor beta chain is drawn from a study of shared clonotypes between healthy human individuals. Naive CD8 cells lacked CD45RO, underwent positive selection for CCR7 and left out terminally differentiated effector memory CD45RA+ cells. Here immunoSEQ multiplex PCR was the method, and the copy in TCRdb shows in-frame clones only, minus some. Seen here are around 2,100,000 clones, roughly 94% observed once, and the top ten hold 1.2%. Study outcomes and limitations: Compared with memory subsets, naive subsets generally had larger estimated richness.

For this clone: The antigen is undetermined.

This CDR3 region has 16 residues. The junction had 12 bases not matched to a gene; V was cut back by 4 bases and J by 3 bases. Germline-derived CDR1 and CDR2 are SNHLY and FYNNEI. Sequencing was performed on naive CD8+ T cells sorted from blood. The TCR originated in a man aged 18 to 30 in good health. The V gene is TRBV2, the J gene TRBJ2-7; 7 bases match TRBD2. The CDR3 DNA is TGTGCCAGCAGTGGGGGGGGACCCCTGACCTTCTACGAGCAGTACTTC. This translates into CASSGGGPLTFYEQYF.